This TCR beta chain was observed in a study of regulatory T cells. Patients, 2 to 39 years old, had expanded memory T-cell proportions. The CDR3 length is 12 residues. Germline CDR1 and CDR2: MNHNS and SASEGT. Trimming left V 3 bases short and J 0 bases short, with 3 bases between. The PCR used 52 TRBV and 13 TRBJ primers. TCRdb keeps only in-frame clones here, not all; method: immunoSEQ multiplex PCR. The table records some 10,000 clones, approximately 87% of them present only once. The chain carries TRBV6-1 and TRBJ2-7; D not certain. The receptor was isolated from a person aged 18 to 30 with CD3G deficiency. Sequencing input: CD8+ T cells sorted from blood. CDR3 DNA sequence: TGTGCCAGCAGTGACTTCTCCTACGAGCAGTACTTC. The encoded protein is CASSDFSYEQYF.